These 15 T cell receptor beta chains were all obtained from the same sample, sequenced in a study of shared clonotypes between healthy human individuals. TCRdb's copy holds only in-frame clones and misses some; the assay was immunoSEQ multiplex PCR. The sample lists 950,000 to 1,100,000 clones; under 80% were seen once. Sequenced input: memory CD4+ T cells sorted from blood. The subset denotes: CD45RA-negative fraction. Source of these receptors: a man younger than 35 in good health.

The chain uses TRBV7-9 and TRBJ2-2, with 9 positions matching TRBD1. Per the germline V gene, CDR1 is SEHNR and CDR2 is FQNEAQ (reference sequence). V lost 2 bases, J lost 5 bases, and 3 bases stayed unmatched. The CDR3 consists of 15 residues. The CDR3 here is CASSLNRGRTGELFF. CDR3 nucleotides: TGTGCCAGCAGCTTAAACAGGGGGCGTACCGGGGAGCTGTTTTTT.

The J gene is TRBJ1-5, the V gene TRBV18, with unresolved D. V lost 4 bases and J 0 bases, leaving 10 bases between the germline ends. The CDR3 covers 15 residues. In germline, CDR1 is KGHSH, CDR2 LQKENI. CDR3 in amino acids: CASSRGRNSNQPQHF. CDR3 sequence (DNA): TGTGCCAGCTCACGTGGAAGAAATAGCAATCAGCCCCAGCATTTT.

A note on this clone: A single base separates this from a much larger clone, so it may be a read error. Additional DNA sequences in this sample encode the identical CDR3. V gene TRBV6-5 combines with J gene TRBJ1-1; tentatively, D is TRBD1 (6 bases). Germline V CDR1 and CDR2: MNHEY, SVGAGI. The length of the CDR3 is 13 residues. With 6 bases removed from V and 1 base from J, the gap between germline ends came to 9 bases. CDR3: CASSRTENTEAFF. The CDR3, as DNA: TGTGCCAGCAGCCGGACAGAGAACACTGAAGCTTTCTTT.

The chain is built from TRBV10-3 and TRBJ1-1; TRBD1 might be the D (6 bases). Germline values: CDR1 ENHRY, CDR2 SYGVKD. The CDR3 spans 15 residues. Trimming removed 7 bases from V and 0 bases from J, with 15 bases in between. CDR3: CAIKGGGQLNTEAFF. The DNA for the CDR3 is TGTGCCATCAAGGGGGGCGGACAGTTGAACACTGAAGCTTTCTTT.

The chain combines TRBV7-8 with TRBJ1-2, with a possible D match to TRBD1 (6 bases). The germline CDR1 and CDR2 sequences are SGHVS and FQNEAQ. This CDR3 region has 14 residues. V was cut by 7 bases and J by 2 bases, with 14 bases left in between. The CDR3 DNA sequence: TGTGCCAGCACCACAGGGACGAAAAACTATGGCTACACCTTC. Translating it yields CASTTGTKNYGYTF.

The genes are TRBV5-1 and TRBJ2-7, with TRBD1 as a possible D gene (5 bases). CDR3 length equals 15 residues. The germline CDR1 and CDR2 sequences are SGHRS and YFSETQ. V lost 7 bases to trimming and J lost 7 bases, with 24 bases between them. The CDR3 reads CASGPGATVPLEQYF. CDR3 coding DNA: TGCGCCAGCGGACCTGGGGCTACCGTACCCCTAGAGCAGTACTTC.

The rearrangement uses TRBV28 and TRBJ1-5; 7 nucleotides agree with TRBD1. CDR1 and CDR2 (germline): MDHEN, SYDVKM. The CDR3 spans 12 residues. V lost 11 bases, J lost 7 bases, and 8 bases stayed unmatched. CDR3 amino acids: CAPRGGRQPQHF. The DNA of the CDR3 is TGTGCCCCAAGAGGGGGCAGACAGCCCCAGCATTTT. The full variable domain, rest sourced from reference TRBV28 and TRBJ1-5, is DVKVTQSSRYLVKRTGEKVFLECVQDMDHENMFWYRQDPGLGLRLIYFSYDVKMKEKGDIPEGYSVSREKKERFSLILESASTNQTSMYLCAPRGGRQPQHFGDGTRLSIL.

This clone was found a few times. The rearrangement links TRBV6-1 to TRBJ1-5; the D is unclear. The germline V and J ends were trimmed by 7 bases and 4 bases, with 14 bases remaining between them. Germline V lookup: CDR1 MNHNS, CDR2 SASEGT. The CDR3 length is 14 residues. The CDR3 region is CASKGVEYNQPQHF. In DNA, the CDR3 is TGTGCCAGCAAGGGAGTGGAGTATAATCAGCCCCAGCATTTT.

Remarks on this clone: Other DNA sequences from this sample encode an identical CDR3 as well. This chain's CDR3 is CASSLTSGGTYEQYF. The CDR3 region has the DNA TGTGCCAGCAGCTTAACTAGCGGAGGGACCTACGAGCAGTACTTC. This chain links TRBV7-2 with TRBJ2-7; 8 bases are shared with TRBD2. Per the germline V gene, CDR1 is SGHTA and CDR2 is FQGNSA. V trimming: 2 bases; J trimming: 2 bases; junction bases outside the gene matches: 5. This CDR3 is 15 amino acids long.

Notes on this clone: Being one base from a much bigger clone, this may be a read error. Other DNA sequences in this sample translate to the same CDR3. This chain links TRBV7-9 with TRBJ1-2, with D perhaps TRBD1 (5 bases). The germline V gene encodes CDR1 SEHNR and CDR2 FQNEAQ (reference sequence). The CDR3 consists of 12 residues. Trimming pared 1 base from V and 8 bases from J, leaving 8 bases between. In DNA, the CDR3 is TGTGCCAGCAGCTTAGAGGGGTACGGCTACACCTTC. Translation gives CASSLEGYGYTF.

This clone showed up just once. The chain recombines TRBV10-3 with TRBJ2-2; tentative D call: TRBD2 (6 bases). Trimming left V 1 base short and J 7 bases short, with 10 bases between. Germline V CDR1 and CDR2: ENHRY, SYGVKD. The CDR3 loop spans 14 amino acids. In DNA form, the CDR3 reads TGTGCCATCAGTGAGTGGGGGGTCAGCGGGGAGCTGTTTTTT. This encodes CAISEWGVSGELFF.

The chain is built from TRBV12-1 and TRBJ1-1. TRBV12-1 is described as a pseudogene. CDR3 length: 15 residues. CDR3 sequence: CASSPTQGRGTEAFF. The CDR3 nucleotides read TGTGCCAGCAGCCCTACACAAGGGAGGGGGACTGAAGCTTTCTTT.

The V and J genes are TRBV6-5 and TRBJ2-6; D uncertain. The V gene's germline CDR1 is MNHEY and CDR2 SVGAGI. V lost 2 bases and J 2 bases, leaving 4 bases between the germline ends. The CDR3 consists of 14 residues. CDR3: CASSYGAGANVLTF. In nucleotides, the CDR3 is TGTGCCAGCAGTTACGGGGCTGGGGCCAACGTCCTGACTTTC.

J is TRBJ1-1 and V is TRBV5-1; D not resolved. The ends were cut back, 5 bases at V and 4 bases at J, with 15 bases in the middle. Germline V gene data show CDR1 as SGHRS and CDR2 as YFSETQ. This CDR3 is 14 amino acids long. The CDR3 sequence is CASRTSTGSTEAFF. For the CDR3, the DNA is TGCGCCAGCAGGACGAGCACTGGGAGCACTGAAGCTTTCTTT. Looking up the rest from reference TRBV5-1 and TRBJ1-1 gives the full variable domain: KAGVTQTPRYLIKTRGQQVTLSCSPISGHRSVSWYQQTPGQGLQFLFEYFSETQRNKGNFPGRFSGRQFSNSRSEMNVSTLELGDSALYLCASRTSTGSTEAFFGQGTRLTVV.

This clone was recorded once. The rearrangement uses TRBV7-6 and TRBJ2-7, with unresolved D. The CDR3 loop spans 11 amino acids. The V gene lost 3 bases and the J gene lost 2 bases, with 2 bases spanning the gap. Germline V gives CDR1 SGHVS, CDR2 FNYEAQ. The CDR3 bases are TGTGCCAGCAGCTTCCCCTACGAGCAGTACTTC. Its protein is CASSFPYEQYF.